This entry concerns a single T cell receptor (beta chain). Antigen unknown. Assay: immunoSEQ multiplex PCR; the TCRdb copy retains only in-frame clones and omits some. The data hold around 2,000,000 clones, with about 92% observed a single time. The data stem from a study of shared clonotypes between healthy human individuals. Study-level points and caveats: Naive subsets, compared against memory subsets, generally had larger estimated richness values.

Naive CD8 isolation took CD45RO-negative cells positively selected for CCR7 and excluded terminally differentiated effector memory CD45RA+ cells. The CDR3 contains 15 residues. Losses at the gene ends were 6 bases for V and 2 bases for J; bases not matched to a gene: 3. The germline CDR1 and CDR2 sequences are WSHSY and SAAADI. J is TRBJ2-5 and V is TRBV10-2; 13 bases agree with TRBD2. Sequenced sample: naive CD8+ T cells from PBMCs. The receptor comes from a man between 18 and 35 years old in good health. Some clones in this sample may be carry-over from other donors' samples. Here the CDR3 DNA reads TGCGCCAGCAGGAGGGGACTAGCGGGGCAAGAGACCCAGTACTTC. Protein product: CASRRGLAGQETQYF.